This T cell receptor (beta chain) is drawn from a study of blood T cell repertoires in COVID-19. At the level of the study: PBMCs, B-cell-depleted T cells, or T cells provided the cDNA or gDNA that made up the material.

The length of the CDR3 is 16 residues. The J segment lost 5 bases and the V segment lost 2 bases, leaving 9 bases of the junction unmatched. Enrollees, about 18 to 89 years old, lived in 24 US areas. Per the original methods: Amplification from reference gene primers served as the basis for estimated nucleated cell counts. Only in-frame clones appear in the TCRdb table, and some are missing; sequencing was by immunoSEQ multiplex PCR. The DNA was the basis for D and trimming; V, J and clone size are from that table. The table shows approximately 270,000 clones, with around 93% occurring only once. The J gene is TRBJ2-7, the V gene TRBV23-1, with 10 bases fitting TRBD1. TRBV23-1 is labeled an ORF, and its function is uncertain. The material sequenced was PBMCs or T cells enriched from blood (not recorded which). The clonotype was recovered from a man between 35 and 55 years old who had been exposed to COVID-19. CDR3 in DNA: TGCGCCAGCAGTCAACTCAAGACAGGGGGCGACGACGAGCAGTACTTC. This gives the protein CASSQLKTGGDDEQYF.